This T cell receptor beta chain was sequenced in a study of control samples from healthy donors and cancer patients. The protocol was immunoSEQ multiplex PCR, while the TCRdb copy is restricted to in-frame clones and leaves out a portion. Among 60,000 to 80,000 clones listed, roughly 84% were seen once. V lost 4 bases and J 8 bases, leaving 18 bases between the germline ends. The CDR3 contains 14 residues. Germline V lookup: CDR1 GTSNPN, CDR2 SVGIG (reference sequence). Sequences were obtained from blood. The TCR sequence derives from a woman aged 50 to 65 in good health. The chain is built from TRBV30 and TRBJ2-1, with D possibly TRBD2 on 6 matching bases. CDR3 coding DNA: TGTGCCTGGAAGCGAGGGCGGGAAGCCGATGAGCAGTTCTTC. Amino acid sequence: CAWKRGREADEQFF. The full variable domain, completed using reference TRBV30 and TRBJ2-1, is SQTIHQWPATLVQPVGSPLSLECTVEGTSNPNLYWYRQAAGRGLQLLFYSVGIGQISSEVPQNLSASRPQDRQFILSSKKLLLSDSGFYLCAWKRGREADEQFFGPGTRLTVL.